This T cell receptor beta chain was captured by sequencing in a study of cytomegalovirus exposure and HLA in healthy donors. In the study overall: In a later analysis, it was reported that the roughly 120 validation repertoires had been produced on the same platform as the 550 to 700 repertoires belonging to the first cohort.

The CDR3 runs to 13 residues. Trimming took 4 bases from V and 5 from J, leaving 14 bases between them. Germline-derived CDR1 and CDR2 are GTSNPN and SVGIG (reference sequence). As regards this clone: Its specificity is not known.

Sequencing used immunoSEQ multiplex PCR; TCRdb keeps in-frame clones, though not all of them. The sample carries fewer than 200,000 clones, about 90% recorded once. Study-wide findings and caveats: In vitro assays verified that three CMV-associated chains recognized CMV antigens specifically. With high specificity and sensitivity, the classifier reportedly diagnosed cytomegalovirus status. Most observed TCR sequences were rare, whereas some public TCRs were detected in many donors.

The TCR comes from a woman aged 18-29 years in good health and CMV-seropositive. What was sequenced was PBMCs. V usage is TRBV30 and J usage is TRBJ1-2; TRBD1 might be the D (6 bases). The CDR3 loop reads CAWTGAERYGYTF. In nucleotides, the CDR3 is TGTGCCTGGACAGGGGCCGAGAGGTATGGCTACACCTTC.